The 14 T cell receptor beta chains in this list originate from one sample, sequenced in a study of T cell responses to AZD1222 COVID-19 vaccine. Some clones are missing from TCRdb's copy, which holds only in-frame ones; the method was immunoSEQ multiplex PCR. The sample shows 150,000 to 200,000 clones, approximately 90% of them seen only once. The source material was peripheral blood, sampled 28 days after the second AZD1222 dose. The receptor source for this set is an adult who received the AZD1222 COVID-19 vaccine.

The sample holds one count of this clone. The chain recombines TRBV7-8 with TRBJ1-3, with D tentatively TRBD1 (6 bases). Germline CDR1 reads SGHVS; CDR2 reads FQNEAQ. The CDR3 length is 14 residues. The V gene lost 7 bases and the J gene lost 0 bases, with 10 bases spanning the gap. The CDR3 bases are TGTGCCAGCACCAAGGGGGTCTCTGGAAACACCATATATTTT. This encodes CASTKGVSGNTIYF.

The V gene is TRBV7-2, the J gene TRBJ1-1, with D perhaps TRBD1 (6 bases). Germline assignment: CDR1 SGHTA and CDR2 FQGNSA. There are 14 residues in the CDR3. Trimming took 2 bases from V and 4 from J, leaving 11 bases between them. In DNA form, the CDR3 reads TGTGCCAGCAGCTTAAACAGGGATTTCACTGAAGCTTTCTTT. As protein: CASSLNRDFTEAFF.

V is TRBV29-1 and J is TRBJ1-2, with D perhaps matching TRBD1 (5 bases). Between the trimmed V and J ends, which lost 1 base and 8 bases, there was a span of 17 bases. In germline, CDR1 is SQVTM, CDR2 ANQGSEA. CDR3 length: 14 residues. CDR3 sequence: CSVEGQGGVGGYTF. CDR3 nucleotides: TGCAGCGTTGAAGGTCAGGGAGGGGTTGGGGGCTACACCTTC.

This clone occurred a few times. The gene calls are TRBV18 and TRBJ1-2, with D possibly being TRBD1 (5 bases). Germline CDR1 reads KGHSH; CDR2 reads LQKENI. The V gene lost 3 bases and the J gene lost 5 bases, with 13 bases spanning the gap. CDR3 length: 14 amino acids. As DNA, the CDR3 is TGTGCCAGCTCACCCCGGACGGACACTTATGGCTACACCTTC. Translating gives CASSPRTDTYGYTF.

The chain couples TRBV6-5 to TRBJ1-5; D gene unclear. The CDR3 sequence is 14 residues long. The germline V gene has CDR1 MNHEY and CDR2 SVGAGI. The V and J ends lost 5 bases and 0 bases respectively, with 8 bases between them. The CDR3 nucleotides are TGTGCCAGCAGTCCAGCCTATAGCAATCAGCCCCAGCATTTT. It codes for CASSPAYSNQPQHF.

V and J are TRBV7-9 and TRBJ1-1, with a weak D call TRBD1 (5 bases). The CDR3 sequence is 18 residues long. The germline V and J ends were trimmed by 1 base and 7 bases, with 25 bases remaining between them. The germline V gene has CDR1 SEHNR and CDR2 FQNEAQ (reference sequence). This CDR3 reads CASSLGRGRFLTHDEAFF. In DNA, the CDR3 is TGTGCCAGCAGCTTAGGAAGGGGCCGCTTTCTGACCCATGATGAAGCTTTCTTT.

The chain uses TRBV19 and TRBJ2-2; 8 bases fit TRBD1. Trimming at V came to 4 bases and at J to 4 bases, leaving 5 bases not matched to a gene. Germline values: CDR1 LNHDA, CDR2 SQIVND (reference sequence). The CDR3 consists of 15 residues. This CDR3 reads CASSKGGQGTGELFF. CDR3 DNA: TGTGCCAGTAGTAAGGGCGGACAGGGCACCGGGGAGCTGTTTTTT.

The chain has TRBV11-2 and TRBJ2-3; D not certain. Between the trimmed V and J ends, which lost 5 bases and 3 bases, there was a span of 15 bases. This CDR3 spans 15 amino acids. Germline V CDR1 and CDR2: SGHAT, FQNNGV. This CDR3 reads CASSPTDGRTDTQYF. Written as DNA, the CDR3 is TGTGCCAGCAGCCCGACGGACGGTAGGACAGATACGCAGTATTTT. The variable domain in full, completed from reference TRBV11-2 and TRBJ2-3, reads EAGVAQSPRYKIIEKRQSVAFWCNPISGHATLYWYQQILGQGPKLLIQFQNNGVVDDSQLPKDRFSAERLKGVDSTLKIQPAKLEDSAVYLCASSPTDGRTDTQYFGPGTRLTVL.

The chain joins TRBV4-2 to TRBJ1-2; no definite D call. The CDR3 runs 19 residues. Trimming stripped 0 bases from V and 8 bases from J, with 28 bases between. Germline assignment: CDR1 LGHNA and CDR2 YNFKEQ. The CDR3 region is CASSQDKSFPRQGVGGYTF. For the CDR3, the DNA is TGTGCCAGCAGCCAAGATAAAAGCTTTCCGAGACAAGGAGTTGGGGGCTACACCTTC.

The J gene is TRBJ2-1, the V gene TRBV7-9, with 14 bases lining up with TRBD2. The CDR3 consists of 16 residues. Germline values: CDR1 SEHNR, CDR2 FQNEAQ (reference sequence). With V trimmed by 3 bases and J by 6 bases, 4 bases remained unmatched. The CDR3 region is CASSFSTSGGANEQFF. Here the CDR3 DNA reads TGTGCCAGCAGCTTTTCGACTAGCGGGGGGGCCAATGAGCAGTTCTTC.

The chain has TRBV19 and TRBJ1-1; 8 bases map to TRBD1. There are 14 residues in the CDR3. J lost 5 bases, V lost 3 bases, and 5 bases had no gene match. CDR1 LNHDA and CDR2 SQIVND come from the germline V gene (reference sequence). CDR3 coding DNA: TGTGCCAGTAGTATCTATCAGGGGGCAACTGAAGCTTTCTTT. This sequence encodes CASSIYQGATEAFF.

V and J are TRBV5-1 and TRBJ1-2, with a possible D match to TRBD1 (5 bases). Trimming stripped 1 base from V and 6 bases from J, with 16 bases between. The CDR3 covers 15 residues. Germline V gene sequence: CDR1 SGHRS, CDR2 YFSETQ. CDR3 bases: TGCGCCAGCAGCTTGAATGAGAGAAAGGGGAATGGCTACACCTTC. Translation: CASSLNERKGNGYTF. The variable domain in full, completed from reference TRBV5-1 and TRBJ1-2, reads KAGVTQTPRYLIKTRGQQVTLSCSPISGHRSVSWYQQTPGQGLQFLFEYFSETQRNKGNFPGRFSGRQFSNSRSEMNVSTLELGDSALYLCASSLNERKGNGYTFGSGTRLTVV.

The chain joins TRBV27 to TRBJ2-7, with a possible D match to TRBD1 (6 bases). The V and J ends lost 5 bases and 4 bases respectively, with 15 bases between them. Germline-derived CDR1 and CDR2 are MNHEY and SMNVEV (reference sequence). The CDR3 is 14 amino acids. CDR3 sequence (DNA): TGTGCCAGCAGTGGACTGGGGGCAGTTTACGAGCAGTACTTC. Protein: CASSGLGAVYEQYF.

The chain links TRBV6-6 to TRBJ1-6; 8 positions agree with TRBD1. CDR1 and CDR2 (germline): MNHNY, SVGAGI (reference sequence). This CDR3 is built from 21 residues. V dropped 6 bases and J dropped 0; count of bases not matched to a gene: 19. CDR3 DNA sequence: TGTGCCAGCAGCCCAGAAAAGACAGGGGTGCGGGGAAGCTCCTATAATTCACCCCTCCACTTT. This gives the protein CASSPEKTGVRGSSYNSPLHF.